A single sample gave rise to the 26 T cell receptor beta chains below, sequenced in a study of T cells in Graves' hyperthyroidism and ophthalmopathy. Using RNA transcripts as the source, TCR beta CDR3 regions were amplified. The HTBI primer set served for first-round RT-PCR of the TCR CDR3. TCRdb reprocessed the multiplex PCR reads with MiXCR, giving one entry per CDR3 protein. Of approximately 500,000 distinct CDR3 sequences listed, around 42% are singletons. Sequenced input: peripheral blood or thyroid tissue (not recorded which). The receptors shown here come from a young woman with Graves' hyperthyroidism.

The J gene is TRBJ1-5, the V gene TRBV4-1; D perhaps matches TRBD1 (5 bases). Germline V gives CDR1 MGHRA, CDR2 YSYEKL. V dropped 4 bases and J dropped 0 bases, with 10 bases sitting between them. The CDR3 is 15 amino acids. The CDR3 DNA sequence: TGCGCCAGCAGCCGGAGCAGGGATAGCAATCAGCCCCAGCATTTT. Amino acids: CASSRSRDSNQPQHF.

The chain has TRBV24-1 and TRBJ2-5; D is uncertain. V gave up 4 bases and J gave up 6 bases, with 11 bases separating them. This CDR3 has 13 amino acids. Looked up from germline, CDR1 is KGHDR and CDR2 is SFDVKD. CDR3 residues: CATSDPRLKTQYF. The CDR3 DNA is TGTGCCACCAGTGACCCCCGGCTGAAGACCCAGTACTTC.

This clonotype was seen at least ten times. The chain combines TRBV7-9 with TRBJ2-5; TRBD2 matches at 7 bases. The CDR3 runs to 12 residues. CDR1 and CDR2 from the germline V gene are SEHNR and FQNEAQ (reference sequence). The V gene end was trimmed by 4 bases and the J gene end by 13 bases; junction bases not matched to a gene: 9. For the CDR3, the DNA is TGTGCCAGCAGCTCACTTTGGGAGGGCCCGTACTTC. Protein: CASSSLWEGPYF.

Remarks on this clonotype: A much larger clone differs by one base, so this may be a read error. Likely a read error: the CDR3 ends without its conserved phenylalanine or tryptophan. The gene calls are TRBV25-1 and TRBJ2-7, with 9 bases matching TRBD1. From germline, CDR1 is MGHDK and CDR2 SYGVNS. The junction had 2 bases not matched to a gene; V was cut back by 2 bases and J by 0 bases. The CDR3 spans 15 residues. The CDR3 protein is CASSETGGSSYEQYL. The CDR3 bases are TGTGCCAGCAGTGAAACAGGGGGCTCCTCCTACGAGCAGTACCTC.

This clonotype was seen a few times. The gene calls are TRBV20-1 and TRBJ2-2; TRBD2 matches at 10 bases. Looked up from germline, CDR1 is DFQATT and CDR2 is SNEGSKA (reference sequence). Trimming removed 0 bases from V and 3 bases from J; junction bases left unmatched: 7. The CDR3 has 17 residues. The CDR3 is CSARDFLAGADTGELFF. The CDR3 DNA reads TGCAGTGCTAGAGATTTTCTAGCGGGGGCAGACACCGGGGAGCTGTTTTTT.

For this clonotype: A junction end diverges from the germline sequence, so it may reflect a read error. The V and J genes are TRBV2 and TRBJ1-4; 7 bases match TRBD1. This CDR3 is 11 amino acids long. Germline CDR1 is SNHLY and CDR2 is FYNNEI. The chain's CDR3 is CASSPGTVIGF. The CDR3, as DNA: TGTGCCAGCAGTCCCGGGACAGTCATAGGTTTT.

The rearrangement uses TRBV20-1 and TRBJ2-7, with TRBD1 matching over 9 bases. The CDR3 consists of 13 residues. Germline loops: CDR1 DFQATT, CDR2 SNEGSKA (reference sequence). J was trimmed by 2 bases and V by 6 bases; bases with no gene match: 5. CDR3 loop: CSAGTGLTYEQYF. In DNA, the CDR3 is TGCAGTGCAGGGACAGGGTTGACCTACGAGCAGTACTTC.

This clonotype was seen at least ten times. The V and J genes are TRBV5-1 and TRBJ1-1; TRBD1 matches 7 bases. CDR3 length: 16 amino acids. Trimming at V came to 4 bases and at J to 1 base, leaving 10 bases not matched to a gene. Germline V gene data show CDR1 as SGHRS and CDR2 as YFSETQ. The CDR3 loop reads CASSKGTATSNTEAFF. The CDR3 DNA reads as TGCGCCAGCAGCAAAGGGACAGCCACGTCGAACACTGAAGCTTTCTTT. The full variable domain, rest sourced from reference TRBV5-1 and TRBJ1-1, is KAGVTQTPRYLIKTRGQQVTLSCSPISGHRSVSWYQQTPGQGLQFLFEYFSETQRNKGNFPGRFSGRQFSNSRSEMNVSTLELGDSALYLCASSKGTATSNTEAFFGQGTRLTVV.

The rearrangement uses TRBV27 and TRBJ1-1; 7 nucleotides match TRBD1. The CDR3 has 14 amino acids. V shed 6 bases and J 3 bases; nucleotides not matched to a gene: 7. CDR1 MNHEY and CDR2 SMNVEV come from the germline V gene (reference sequence). DNA for the CDR3: TGTGCCAGCAGCTCCGACAGGGTTGACACTGAAGCTTTCTTT. Protein sequence: CASSSDRVDTEAFF.

The chain recombines TRBV11-3 with TRBJ2-5; weak D call: TRBD1 (6 bases). From germline, CDR1 is SGHNT and CDR2 YENEEA. The V and J ends lost 1 base and 7 bases respectively, with 22 bases between them. The CDR3 runs 17 residues. The CDR3 region is CASSLVDSALSGGTQYF. Here the CDR3 DNA reads TGTGCCAGCAGCTTAGTGGACAGCGCACTAAGCGGAGGGACCCAGTACTTC.

A few counts support this clonotype. J is TRBJ1-1 and V is TRBV30; TRBD1 matches 7 bases. The CDR3 has 13 amino acids. Per the germline V gene, CDR1 is GTSNPN and CDR2 is SVGIG (reference sequence). The junction had 6 bases not matched to a gene; V was cut back by 5 bases and J by 3 bases. The CDR3 region has the DNA TGTGCCTGGGTGAGGGGGCTGGACACTGAAGCTTTCTTT. This sequence encodes CAWVRGLDTEAFF.

At least ten counts were recorded for this clonotype. The chain carries TRBV20-1 and TRBJ1-1; D is unresolved. The V end lost 6 bases, the J end lost 1 base, and 15 bases lay between the germline ends. This CDR3 spans 14 amino acids. Germline V lookup: CDR1 DFQATT, CDR2 SNEGSKA (reference sequence). CDR3 sequence: CSAFSPAENTEAFF. In DNA form, the CDR3 reads TGCAGTGCCTTCAGCCCGGCGGAGAACACTGAAGCTTTCTTT.

At least ten counts were recorded for this clonotype. The rearrangement links TRBV9 to TRBJ2-7; 9 nucleotides line up with TRBD1. V lost 5 bases and J lost 5; bases outside the gene matches: 8. The CDR3 is made up of 14 amino acids. The germline gives CDR1 SGDLS, CDR2 YYNGEE. CDR3 region: CASSPDRGFNEQYF. Written as DNA, the CDR3 is TGTGCCAGCAGTCCCGACAGGGGGTTCAACGAGCAGTACTTC.

This chain connects TRBV6-5 to TRBJ2-2; D is unresolved. The V end was cut by 7 bases, the J end by 4 bases, with 10 bases between. The CDR3 consists of 13 residues. The germline V gene has CDR1 MNHEY and CDR2 SVGAGI. CDR3 sequence: CASTPRSTGELFF. The CDR3, as DNA: TGTGCCAGCACCCCTCGGAGCACCGGGGAGCTGTTTTTT.

This chain joins TRBV7-3 and TRBJ1-2; no clear D. Deletions cut 5 bases from V and 4 bases from J, with 17 bases between. Germline assignment: CDR1 SGHTA and CDR2 FQGTGA. The CDR3 sequence is 15 residues long. The CDR3 DNA sequence: TGTGCCAGCAGCCTAGCGGGAGGGCTTAGCTATGGCTACACCTTC. Translated, it gives CASSLAGGLSYGYTF.

Turning to this clonotype: Mismatch with germline at one junction end may stem from a read error. CDR3 residues: CACSANGGPYEQYF. The CDR3 DNA sequence: TGTGCCTGCAGTGCTAACGGGGGGCCCTACGAGCAGTACTTC. This chain links TRBV25-1 with TRBJ2-7; D is possibly TRBD2 (7 bases). The CDR3 consists of 14 residues. The germline V gene has CDR1 MGHDK and CDR2 SYGVNS.

The chain employs TRBV29-1 and TRBJ1-4; D gene uncertain. The V gene lost 6 bases and the J gene lost 4 bases, with 6 bases spanning the gap. Germline-derived CDR1 and CDR2 are SQVTM and ANQGSEA. CDR3 length: 11 residues. The CDR3 is CSVAYNEKLFF. CDR3 DNA sequence: TGCAGCGTAGCGTATAATGAAAAACTGTTTTTT.

As for this clonotype: Compared with germline, one end of the junction differs, possibly owing to a read error. The chain recombines TRBV25-1 with TRBJ1-1; the D gene is possibly TRBD1 (6 bases). Germline V gene data show CDR1 as MGHDK and CDR2 as SYGVNS. This CDR3 is built from 15 residues. The CDR3 loop is CASMPGGATPTEAFF. The CDR3 DNA is TGTGCCAGCATGCCGGGGGGGGCGACGCCGACTGAAGCCTTCTTT. The full variable domain, rest sourced from reference TRBV25-1 and TRBJ1-1, is EADIYQTPRYLVIGTGKKITLECSQTMGHDKMYWYQQDPGMELHLIHYSYGVNSTEKGDLSSESTVSRIRTEHFPLTLESARPSHTSQYLCASMPGGATPTEAFFGQGTRLTVV.

This clonotype was observed at least ten times. This chain uses TRBV5-4 with TRBJ1-1; D possibly corresponds to TRBD1 (6 bases). Between the trimmed V and J ends, which lost 0 bases and 0 bases, there was a span of 9 bases. Per germline, CDR1 SGHNT and CDR2 YYREEE (reference sequence). This CDR3 is 15 amino acids long. DNA for the CDR3: TGTGCCAGCAGCTTGGCAGGGGCTATGAACACTGAAGCTTTCTTT. It specifies CASSLAGAMNTEAFF.

This CDR3 reads CAIVARRGTGSEKLFF. The CDR3 DNA reads TGTGCCATCGTTGCGAGGCGGGGGACAGGTTCCGAAAAACTGTTTTTT. The chain joins TRBV2 to TRBJ1-4; 8 bases are a match to TRBD1. The V gene's germline CDR1 is SNHLY and CDR2 FYNNEI. CDR3 length: 16 amino acids. V was clipped by 10 bases and J by 8 bases; unmatched bases: 18.

This clonotype was seen many times. The CDR3 region has the DNA TGTGCCAGCAGCGTAGACAGCAGTAATAATTCACCCCTCCACTTT. It yields the protein CASSVDSSNNSPLHF. V is TRBV9 and J is TRBJ1-6; D gene unclear. Germline V lookup: CDR1 SGDLS, CDR2 YYNGEE. The CDR3 has 15 residues. V gave up 0 bases and J gave up 5 bases, with 9 bases separating them.

V and J are TRBV10-3 and TRBJ2-3, with D maybe TRBD1 (5 bases). V lost 7 bases, J lost 6 bases, and 20 bases lay in between. Looked up from germline, CDR1 is ENHRY and CDR2 is SYGVKD. There are 15 residues in the CDR3. The CDR3 sequence is CAIKSTTVGRDTQYF. CDR3 coding DNA: TGTGCCATCAAGTCCACGACAGTGGGCCGGGATACGCAGTATTTT.

The chain is built from TRBV29-1 and TRBJ1-1; 9 bases are a match to TRBD1. There are 15 residues in the CDR3. Trimming cost V 0 bases and J 3 bases; bases outside gene matches: 5. Germline loops: CDR1 SQVTM, CDR2 ANQGSEA. Written as DNA, the CDR3 is TGCAGCGTTGAAGAAGGGGACAGGGAGGACACTGAAGCTTTCTTT. Translating it yields CSVEEGDREDTEAFF.

This clonotype occurred many times. The rearrangement uses TRBV20-1 and TRBJ1-3, with 7 bases identical to TRBD1. The germline V gene encodes CDR1 DFQATT and CDR2 SNEGSKA (reference sequence). This CDR3 is built from 15 residues. After removal of 6 bases from V and 0 bases from J, the junction contained 8 bases not matched to a gene. The CDR3 coding sequence is TGCAGTGCCAGGGGCAGGGGGAACTCTGGAAACACCATATATTTT. This codes for CSARGRGNSGNTIYF.

The chain employs TRBV29-1 and TRBJ1-1; D not resolved. V was pared by 8 bases and J by 4 bases, with 11 bases between. The CDR3 extends over 11 amino acids. The germline CDR1 and CDR2 sequences are SQVTM and ANQGSEA. In DNA, the CDR3 is TGCAGCCAAGGGTTCTTCACTGAAGCTTTCTTT. It translates to CSQGFFTEAFF.

This sequence joins TRBV20-1 and TRBJ2-7, with TRBD2 matching over 13 bases. With V trimmed by 1 base and J by 0 bases, 6 bases remained unmatched. Germline V gene sequence: CDR1 DFQATT, CDR2 SNEGSKA (reference sequence). CDR3 size: 17 residues. The CDR3 DNA sequence: TGCAGTGCTAGAGGACTAGCGGGAGGCACTAGCTCCTACGAGCAGTACTTC. Protein: CSARGLAGGTSSYEQYF.